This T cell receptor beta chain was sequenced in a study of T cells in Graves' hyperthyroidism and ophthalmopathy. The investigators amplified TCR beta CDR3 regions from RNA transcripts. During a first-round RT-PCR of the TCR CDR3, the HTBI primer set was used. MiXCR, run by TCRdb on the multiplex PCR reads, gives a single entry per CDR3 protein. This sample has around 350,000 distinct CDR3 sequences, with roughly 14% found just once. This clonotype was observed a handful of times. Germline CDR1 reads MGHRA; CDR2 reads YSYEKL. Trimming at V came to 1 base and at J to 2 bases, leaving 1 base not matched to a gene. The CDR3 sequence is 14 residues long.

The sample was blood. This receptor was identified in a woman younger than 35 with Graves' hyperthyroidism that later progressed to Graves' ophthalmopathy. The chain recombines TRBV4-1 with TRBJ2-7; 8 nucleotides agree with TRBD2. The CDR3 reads CASSQAGGAYEQYF. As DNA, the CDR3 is TGCGCCAGCAGCCAAGCGGGGGGGGCCTACGAGCAGTACTTC.